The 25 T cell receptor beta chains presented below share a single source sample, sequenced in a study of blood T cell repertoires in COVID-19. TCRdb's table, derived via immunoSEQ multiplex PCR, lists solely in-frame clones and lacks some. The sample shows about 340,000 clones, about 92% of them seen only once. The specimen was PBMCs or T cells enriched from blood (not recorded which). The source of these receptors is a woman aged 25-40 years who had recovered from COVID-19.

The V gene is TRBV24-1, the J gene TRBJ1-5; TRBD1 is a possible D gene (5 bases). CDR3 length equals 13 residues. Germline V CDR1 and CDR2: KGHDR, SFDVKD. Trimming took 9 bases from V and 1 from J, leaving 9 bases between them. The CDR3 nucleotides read TGTGCCACCCAGGGTCCGAGCAATCAGCCCCAGCATTTT. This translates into CATQGPSNQPQHF.

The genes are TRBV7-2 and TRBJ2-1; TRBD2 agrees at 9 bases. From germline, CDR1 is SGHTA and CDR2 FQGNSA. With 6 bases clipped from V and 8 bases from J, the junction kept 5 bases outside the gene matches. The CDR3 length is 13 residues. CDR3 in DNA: TGTGCCAGCAGACGGACTAGCGCTTATGAGCAGTTCTTC. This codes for CASRRTSAYEQFF.

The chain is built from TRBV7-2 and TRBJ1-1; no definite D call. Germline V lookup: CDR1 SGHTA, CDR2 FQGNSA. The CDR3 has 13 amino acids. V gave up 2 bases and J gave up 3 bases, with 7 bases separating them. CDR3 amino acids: CASSLMEHTEAFF. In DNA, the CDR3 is TGTGCCAGCAGCTTAATGGAGCACACTGAAGCTTTCTTT. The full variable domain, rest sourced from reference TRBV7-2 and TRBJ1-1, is GAGVSQSPSNKVTEKGKDVELRCDPISGHTALYWYRQSLGQGLEFLIYFQGNSAPDKSGLPSDRFSAERTGGSVSTLTIQRTQQEDSAVYLCASSLMEHTEAFFGQGTRLTVV.

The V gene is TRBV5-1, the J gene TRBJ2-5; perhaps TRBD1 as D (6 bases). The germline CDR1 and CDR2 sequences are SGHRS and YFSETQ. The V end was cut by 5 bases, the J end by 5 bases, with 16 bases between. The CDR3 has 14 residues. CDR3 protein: CASRQGGASETQYF. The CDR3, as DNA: TGCGCCAGCAGACAGGGTGGGGCAAGCGAGACCCAGTACTTC.

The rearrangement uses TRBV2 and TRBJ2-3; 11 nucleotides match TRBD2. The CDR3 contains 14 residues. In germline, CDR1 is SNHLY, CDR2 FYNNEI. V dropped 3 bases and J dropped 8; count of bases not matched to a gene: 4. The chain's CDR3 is CASSDRTSGRTQYF. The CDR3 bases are TGTGCCAGCAGTGACCGGACTAGCGGGCGTACGCAGTATTTT.

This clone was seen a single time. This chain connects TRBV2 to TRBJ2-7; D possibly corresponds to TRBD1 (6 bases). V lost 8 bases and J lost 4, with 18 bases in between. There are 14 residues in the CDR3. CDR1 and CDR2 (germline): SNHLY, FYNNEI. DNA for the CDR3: TGTGCCAGCGGTACCAGGGACACAGCTTACGAGCAGTACTTC. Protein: CASGTRDTAYEQYF.

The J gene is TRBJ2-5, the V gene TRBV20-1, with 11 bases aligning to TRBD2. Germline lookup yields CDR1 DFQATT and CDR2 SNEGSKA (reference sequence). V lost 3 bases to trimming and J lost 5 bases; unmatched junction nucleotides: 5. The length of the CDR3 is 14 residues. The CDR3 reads CSASIGTSGETQYF. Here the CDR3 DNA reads TGCAGTGCTAGTATCGGGACTAGCGGCGAGACCCAGTACTTC.

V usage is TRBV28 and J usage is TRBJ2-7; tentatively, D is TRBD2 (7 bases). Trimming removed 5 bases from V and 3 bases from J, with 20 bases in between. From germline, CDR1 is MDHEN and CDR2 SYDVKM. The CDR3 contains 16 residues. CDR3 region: CASSPPGGHPNYEQYF. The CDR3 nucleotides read TGTGCCAGCAGTCCGCCCGGGGGGCATCCGAACTACGAGCAGTACTTC.

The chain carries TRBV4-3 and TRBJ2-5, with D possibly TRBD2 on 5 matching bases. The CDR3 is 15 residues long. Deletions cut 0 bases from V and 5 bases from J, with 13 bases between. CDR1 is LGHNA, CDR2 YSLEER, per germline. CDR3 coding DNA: TGCGCCAGCAGCCAAGATCGGCTAGCTTGGGAGACCCAGTACTTC. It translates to CASSQDRLAWETQYF.

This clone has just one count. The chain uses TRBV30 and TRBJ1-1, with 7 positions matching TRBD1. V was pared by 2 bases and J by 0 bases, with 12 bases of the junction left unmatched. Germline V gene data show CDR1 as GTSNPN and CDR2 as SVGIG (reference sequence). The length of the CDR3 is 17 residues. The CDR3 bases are TGTGCCTGGAGTAAAGGTTACAGGGGTGGATTGAACACTGAAGCTTTCTTT. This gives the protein CAWSKGYRGGLNTEAFF.

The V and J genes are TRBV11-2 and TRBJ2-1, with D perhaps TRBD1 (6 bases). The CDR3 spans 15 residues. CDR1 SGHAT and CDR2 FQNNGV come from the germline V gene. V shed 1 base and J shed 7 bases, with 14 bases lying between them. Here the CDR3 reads CASSLGADRRNEQFF. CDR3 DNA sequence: TGTGCCAGCAGCTTAGGGGCCGACAGGAGAAATGAGCAGTTCTTC.

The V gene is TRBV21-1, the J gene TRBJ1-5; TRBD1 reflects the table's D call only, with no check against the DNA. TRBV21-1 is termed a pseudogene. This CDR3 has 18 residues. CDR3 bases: TGTGCCAGCAGCCGAAGGGGAACGCAGGGGGCAAGCAATCAGCCCCAGCATTTT. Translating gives CASSRRGTQGASNQPQHF.

CDR3 nucleotides: TGTGCCAGCAGCCAGCAAATTAGCGGGACCTACGAGCAGTACTTC. As protein: CASSQQISGTYEQYF. The chain has TRBV3-1 (or the pseudogene TRBV3-2) and TRBJ2-7; 8 bases match TRBD2. Germline CDR1 and CDR2: LGHDT and YNNKEL (reference sequence). V was clipped by 3 bases and J by 2 bases; unmatched bases: 6. The CDR3 consists of 15 residues.

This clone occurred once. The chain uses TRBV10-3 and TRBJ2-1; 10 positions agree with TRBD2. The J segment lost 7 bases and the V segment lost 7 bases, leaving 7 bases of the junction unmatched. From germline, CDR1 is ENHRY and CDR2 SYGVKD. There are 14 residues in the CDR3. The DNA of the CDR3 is TGTGCCATCAATCCGGGACTAGCGCGGAATGAGCAGTTCTTC. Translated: CAINPGLARNEQFF.

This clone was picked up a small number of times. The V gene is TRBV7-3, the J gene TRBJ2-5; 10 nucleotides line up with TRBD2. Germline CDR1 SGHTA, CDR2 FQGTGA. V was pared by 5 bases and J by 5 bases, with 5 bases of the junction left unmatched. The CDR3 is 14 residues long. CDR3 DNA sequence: TGTGCCAGCAGCCCTAGCGGGAGTGTGGAGACCCAGTACTTC. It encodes CASSPSGSVETQYF. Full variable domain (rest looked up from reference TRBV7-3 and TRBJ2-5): GAGVSQTPSNKVTEKGKYVELRCDPISGHTALYWYRQSLGQGPEFLIYFQGTGAADDSGLPNDRFFAVRPEGSVSTLKIQRTERGDSAVYLCASSPSGSVETQYFGPGTRLLVL.

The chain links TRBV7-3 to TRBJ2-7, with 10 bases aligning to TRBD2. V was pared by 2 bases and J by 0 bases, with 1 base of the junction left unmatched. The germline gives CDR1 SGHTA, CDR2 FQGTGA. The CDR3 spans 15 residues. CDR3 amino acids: CASSLLAGDSYEQYF. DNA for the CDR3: TGTGCCAGCAGCTTACTAGCGGGAGACTCCTACGAGCAGTACTTC.

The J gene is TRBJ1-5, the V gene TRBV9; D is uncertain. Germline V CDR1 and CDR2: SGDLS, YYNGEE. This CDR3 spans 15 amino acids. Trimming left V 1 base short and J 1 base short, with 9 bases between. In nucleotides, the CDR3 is TGTGCCAGCAGCGTACACAGTAACAGCAATCAGCCCCAGCATTTT. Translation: CASSVHSNSNQPQHF.

CDR3 sequence reads: CASSSGTGVLGYTF. The CDR3 region has the DNA TGCGCCAGCAGCTCCGGGACAGGGGTTCTTGGCTACACCTTC. J is TRBJ1-2 and V is TRBV5-1, with 10 bases fitting TRBD1. The CDR3 sequence is 14 residues long. Germline V CDR1 and CDR2: SGHRS, YFSETQ. V lost 3 bases to trimming and J lost 7 bases; unmatched junction nucleotides: 6.

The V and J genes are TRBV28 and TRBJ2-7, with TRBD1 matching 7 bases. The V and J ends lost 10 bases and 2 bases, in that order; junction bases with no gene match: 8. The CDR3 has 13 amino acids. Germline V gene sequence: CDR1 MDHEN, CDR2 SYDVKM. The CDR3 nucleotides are TGTGCCACCTTCGACAGGGCGACCTACGAGCAGTACTTC. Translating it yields CATFDRATYEQYF.

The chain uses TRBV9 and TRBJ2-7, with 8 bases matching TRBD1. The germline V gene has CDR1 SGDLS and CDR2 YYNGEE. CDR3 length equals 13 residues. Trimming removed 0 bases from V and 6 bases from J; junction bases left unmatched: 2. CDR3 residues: CASSVDRGAEQYF. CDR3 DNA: TGTGCCAGCAGCGTAGACAGGGGGGCCGAGCAGTACTTC.

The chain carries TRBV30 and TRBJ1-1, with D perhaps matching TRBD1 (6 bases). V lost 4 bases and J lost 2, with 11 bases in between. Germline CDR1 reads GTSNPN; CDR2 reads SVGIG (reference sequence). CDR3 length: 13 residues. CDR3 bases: TGTGCCTGGACCATGGACAGTAACACTGAAGCTTTCTTT. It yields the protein CAWTMDSNTEAFF.

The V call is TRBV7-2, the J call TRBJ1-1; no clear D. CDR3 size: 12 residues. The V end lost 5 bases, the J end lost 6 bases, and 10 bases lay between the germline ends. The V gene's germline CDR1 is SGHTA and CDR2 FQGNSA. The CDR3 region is CASSRARAEAFF. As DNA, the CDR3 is TGTGCCAGCAGCCGGGCGAGGGCTGAAGCTTTCTTT. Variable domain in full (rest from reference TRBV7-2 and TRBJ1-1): GAGVSQSPSNKVTEKGKDVELRCDPISGHTALYWYRQSLGQGLEFLIYFQGNSAPDKSGLPSDRFSAERTGGSVSTLTIQRTQQEDSAVYLCASSRARAEAFFGQGTRLTVV.

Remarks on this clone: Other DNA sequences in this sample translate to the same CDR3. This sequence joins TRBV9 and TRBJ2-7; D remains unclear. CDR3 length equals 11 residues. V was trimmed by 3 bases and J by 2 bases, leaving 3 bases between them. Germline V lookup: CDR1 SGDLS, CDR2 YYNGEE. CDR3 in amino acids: CASSAAYEQYF. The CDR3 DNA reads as TGTGCCAGCAGCGCCGCCTACGAGCAGTACTTC.

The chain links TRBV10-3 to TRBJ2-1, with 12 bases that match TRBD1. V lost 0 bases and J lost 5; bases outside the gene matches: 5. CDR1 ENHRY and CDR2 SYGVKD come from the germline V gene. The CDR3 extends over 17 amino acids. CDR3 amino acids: CAISESEGQGANNEQFF. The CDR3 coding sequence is TGTGCCATCAGTGAGTCTGAGGGACAGGGGGCGAACAATGAGCAGTTCTTC.

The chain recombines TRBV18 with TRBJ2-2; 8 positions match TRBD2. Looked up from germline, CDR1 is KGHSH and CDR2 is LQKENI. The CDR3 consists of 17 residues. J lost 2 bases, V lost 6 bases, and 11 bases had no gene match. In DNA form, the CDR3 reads TGTGCCAGCTCCCCCTCCGGGACTAGTCAAAACACCGGGGAGCTGTTTTTT. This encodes CASSPSGTSQNTGELFF.